What follows are 5 T cell receptor beta chains derived from one specimen sequenced in a study of early T cells in non-severe SARS-CoV-2 infection (dated by TCRdb to the early 2020s). Receptor amplification or capture employed 5' RACE. Sequenced on a NextSeq 500. TCRdb trimmed the raw reads at Q25, called clones with MiXCR and kept productive beta chains. Every entry covers one CDR3 protein and lists the most common genes and DNA from its rows. The table for this sample lists about 50,000 distinct CDR3 sequences; more than 5.5% of them were counted only once. Together, the top ten hold around 7% of the sample. Source: whole blood, taken at baseline. The source of these receptors is an adult who was a healthcare worker with PCR-confirmed SARS-CoV-2 infection or an uninfected control (not recorded which).

In this sample, this clonotype turned up many times. The chain couples TRBV20-1 to TRBJ2-3; 9 nucleotides match TRBD1. The CDR3 runs 16 residues. V dropped 5 bases and J dropped 0; count of bases not matched to a gene: 9. Germline CDR1 and CDR2: DFQATT and SNEGSKA (reference sequence). CDR3 sequence: CSAGGTGFSSTDTQYF. Here the CDR3 DNA reads TGCAGTGCTGGTGGGACAGGGTTTTCTAGCACAGATACGCAGTATTTT.

This clonotype was recorded at least ten times. This chain links TRBV24-1 with TRBJ2-1; TRBD2 might be the D (5 bases). The germline gives CDR1 KGHDR, CDR2 SFDVKD. This CDR3 comprises 15 residues. Trimming removed 2 bases at V and 2 bases at J, with 9 bases between. The CDR3 here is CATSDSGLPYNEQFF. CDR3 sequence (DNA): TGTGCCACCAGTGATTCCGGACTTCCCTACAATGAGCAGTTCTTC.

This clonotype showed up many times. This chain uses TRBV3-1 with TRBJ2-2, with D unresolved. Germline V CDR1 and CDR2: LGHDT, YNNKEL (reference sequence). The CDR3 spans 20 residues. Trimming left V 3 bases short and J 1 base short, with 24 bases between. CDR3 residues: CASSHIRMGMGGWNTGELFF. In nucleotides, the CDR3 is TGTGCCAGCAGCCACATCCGGATGGGGATGGGCGGTTGGAACACCGGGGAGCTGTTTTTT.

This clonotype was observed at least ten times. This chain joins TRBV6-5 and TRBJ2-1, with TRBD2 matching over 8 bases. CDR3 size: 17 residues. The junction had 12 bases not matched to a gene; V was cut back by 5 bases and J by 3 bases. Germline assignment: CDR1 MNHEY and CDR2 SVGAGI. The CDR3 protein is CASSRTPRAGGYNEQFF. CDR3 coding DNA: TGTGCCAGCAGTCGGACCCCCAGGGCGGGAGGCTACAATGAGCAGTTCTTC.

The chain joins TRBV28 to TRBJ1-2; perhaps TRBD1 as D (5 bases). Germline V gene data show CDR1 as MDHEN and CDR2 as SYDVKM. The CDR3 runs 11 residues. Trimming removed 10 bases from V and 8 bases from J, with 14 bases in between. The DNA for the CDR3 is TGTGCCATCCGGGACCAACCCGGCTACACCTTC. This translates into CAIRDQPGYTF.